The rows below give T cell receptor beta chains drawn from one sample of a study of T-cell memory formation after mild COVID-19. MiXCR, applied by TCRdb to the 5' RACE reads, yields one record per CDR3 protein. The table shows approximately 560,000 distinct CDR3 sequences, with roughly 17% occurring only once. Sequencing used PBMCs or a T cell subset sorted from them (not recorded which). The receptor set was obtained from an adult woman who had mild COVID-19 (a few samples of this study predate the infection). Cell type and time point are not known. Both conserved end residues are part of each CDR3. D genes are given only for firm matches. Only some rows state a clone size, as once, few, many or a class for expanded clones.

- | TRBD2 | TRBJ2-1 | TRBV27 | CASRLGGGRGNEQFF | TGTGCCAGCAGACTAGGAGGAGGGAGGGGAAATGAGCAGTTCTTC
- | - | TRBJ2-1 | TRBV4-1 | CASSQGEEQFF | TGCGCCAGCAGCCAAGGGGAGGAGCAGTTCTTC
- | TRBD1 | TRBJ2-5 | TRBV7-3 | CASSPTGTGRETQYF | TGTGCCAGCAGCCCCACCGGGACAGGGCGAGAGACCCAGTACTTC
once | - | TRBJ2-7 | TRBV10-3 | CAISGASERNYEQYF | TGTGCCATCAGTGGGGCTAGCGAACGGAACTACGAGCAGTACTTC
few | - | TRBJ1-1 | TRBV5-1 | CASSLALTGYTEAFF | TGCGCCAGCAGCTTGGCCCTAACAGGGTACACTGAAGCTTTCTTT
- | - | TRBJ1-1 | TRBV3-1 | CASSQARTKGTEAFF | TGTGCCAGCAGCCAAGCCCGGACGAAAGGGACTGAAGCTTTCTTT
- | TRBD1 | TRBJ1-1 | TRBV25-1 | CASSPRDRWGTEAFF | TGTGCCAGCAGTCCACGGGACAGGTGGGGGACTGAAGCTTTCTTT
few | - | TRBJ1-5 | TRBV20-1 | CSAYRASNQPQHF | TGCAGTGCTTACAGGGCGTCCAATCAGCCCCAGCATTTT
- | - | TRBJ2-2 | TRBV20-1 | CSASKVQEKVAGELFF | TGCAGTGCTAGTAAAGTCCAGGAGAAAGTGGCCGGGGAGCTGTTTTTT
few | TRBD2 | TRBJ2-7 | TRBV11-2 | CASSLRNSGRAEQYF | TGTGCCAGCAGCCTACGGAATAGCGGGAGGGCCGAGCAGTACTTC
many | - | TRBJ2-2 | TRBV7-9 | CASSLEGLGTGELFF | TGTGCCAGCAGCTTAGAGGGCCTGGGCACCGGGGAGCTGTTTTTT
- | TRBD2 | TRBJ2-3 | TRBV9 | CASSANSGSSADTQYF | TGTGCCAGCAGCGCAAATAGCGGGAGTAGCGCAGATACGCAGTATTTT
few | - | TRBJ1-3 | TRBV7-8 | CASSSSGRVLGNTIYF | TGTGCCAGCAGCTCCTCAGGGAGGGTGTTAGGAAACACCATATATTTT
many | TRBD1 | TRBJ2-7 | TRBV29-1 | CSVGGPGRTGSNYEQYF | TGCAGCGTTGGAGGGCCGGGTAGGACAGGGTCAAACTACGAGCAGTACTTC
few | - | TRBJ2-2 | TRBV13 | CASSSTGKSNTGELFF | TGTGCCAGCAGTTCCACAGGGAAATCGAACACCGGGGAGCTGTTTTTT
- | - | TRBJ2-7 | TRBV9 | CASSVSAGSSYEQYF | TGTGCCAGCAGCGTATCTGCGGGGAGCTCCTACGAGCAGTACTTC
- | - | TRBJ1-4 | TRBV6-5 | CASSRDIGGEKLFF | TGTGCCAGCAGTCGGGACATCGGAGGCGAAAAACTGTTTTTT
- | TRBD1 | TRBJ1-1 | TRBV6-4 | CASRKDRANTEAFF | TGTGCCAGCAGGAAGGACAGGGCGAACACTGAAGCTTTCTTT
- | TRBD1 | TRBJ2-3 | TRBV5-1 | CASSAGTVGSRTDTQYF | TGCGCCAGCAGCGCCGGGACAGTAGGCTCTCGCACAGATACGCAGTATTTT
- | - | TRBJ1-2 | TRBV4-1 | CASSQGSAYGYTF | TGCGCCAGCAGCCAAGGTTCAGCCTATGGCTACACCTTC
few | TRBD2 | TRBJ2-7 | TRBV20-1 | CSARGRGSGRSYEQYF | TGCAGTGCTAGAGGGAGAGGTAGCGGGCGATCCTACGAGCAGTACTTC
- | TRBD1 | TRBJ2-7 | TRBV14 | CASSHRDRGYEQYF | TGTGCCAGCAGCCACAGGGACAGGGGCTACGAGCAGTACTTC
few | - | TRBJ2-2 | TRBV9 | CASSVDPTRNTGELFF | TGTGCCAGCAGCGTAGATCCCACCCGGAACACCGGGGAGCTGTTTTTT
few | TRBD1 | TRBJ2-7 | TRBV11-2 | CASSLAALTGQEQYF | TGTGCCAGCAGCTTAGCGGCATTGACAGGGCAGGAGCAGTACTTC
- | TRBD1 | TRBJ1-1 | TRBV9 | CASSVAQGGHTEAFF | TGTGCCAGCAGCGTAGCACAGGGGGGTCACACTGAAGCTTTCTTT
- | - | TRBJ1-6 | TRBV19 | CASSISLSSPLHF | TGTGCCAGTAGTATAAGCTTATCCTCACCCCTCCACTTT
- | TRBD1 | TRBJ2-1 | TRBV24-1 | CATSGQGAHNEQFF | TGTGCCACCTCCGGACAGGGGGCTCACAATGAGCAGTTCTTC
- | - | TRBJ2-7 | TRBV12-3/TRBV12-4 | CASSHLRAQGFSYEQYF | TGTGCCAGCAGCCACCTAAGGGCCCAGGGGTTCTCCTACGAGCAGTACTTC
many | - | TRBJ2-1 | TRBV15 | CATSRVLGRGNEQFF | TGTGCCACCAGCAGAGTGTTAGGTAGAGGTAATGAGCAGTTCTTC
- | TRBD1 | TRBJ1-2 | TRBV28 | CASSDRDRDRYGYTF | TGTGCCAGCAGTGACCGGGACAGGGACCGGTATGGCTACACCTTC
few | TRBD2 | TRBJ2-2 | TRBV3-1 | CASSQDSSGAAGELFF | TGTGCCAGCAGCCAAGATTCGAGCGGGGCTGCCGGGGAGCTGTTTTTT
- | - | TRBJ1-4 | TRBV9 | CASNSGGILGEKLFF | TGTGCCAGCAATTCGGGGGGCATCTTGGGTGAAAAACTGTTTTTT
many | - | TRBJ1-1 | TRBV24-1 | CATPSAENRNTEAFF | TGTGCCACCCCCAGTGCGGAAAATAGGAACACTGAAGCTTTCTTT
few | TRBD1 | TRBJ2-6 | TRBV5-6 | CASSFIGDRGTGANVLTF | TGTGCCAGCAGCTTCATAGGGGACAGGGGGACCGGGGCCAACGTCCTGACTTTC
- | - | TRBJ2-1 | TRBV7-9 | CASSSLEGVSSYNEQFF | TGTGCCAGCAGCTCTCTGGAGGGGGTTAGCTCCTACAATGAGCAGTTCTTC
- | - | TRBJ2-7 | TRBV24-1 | CATSDNSGVFYEQYF | TGTGCCACCAGTGACAATTCAGGGGTCTTCTACGAGCAGTACTTC
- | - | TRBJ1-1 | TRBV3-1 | CASSQKSLTNTEAFF | TGTGCCAGCAGCCAAAAGTCTTTAACAAACACTGAAGCTTTCTTT
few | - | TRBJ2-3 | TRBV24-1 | CATSKFEAGDTQYF | TGTGCCACCAGTAAATTTGAAGCGGGAGATACGCAGTATTTT
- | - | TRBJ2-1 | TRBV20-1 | CSAFVVNEQFF | TGCAGTGCTTTTGTGGTTAATGAGCAGTTCTTC
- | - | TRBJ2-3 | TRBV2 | CASRFQGSTDTQYF | TGTGCCAGCAGGTTTCAGGGGAGCACAGATACGCAGTATTTT
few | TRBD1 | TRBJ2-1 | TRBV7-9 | CASSLANRGNEQFF | TGTGCCAGCAGCTTAGCGAACAGGGGCAATGAGCAGTTCTTC
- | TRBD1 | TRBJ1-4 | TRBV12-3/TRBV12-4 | CASSPEDRGREKLFF | TGTGCCAGCAGCCCCGAGGACAGGGGGCGGGAAAAACTGTTTTTT
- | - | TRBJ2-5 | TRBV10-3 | CATRRDSTQETQYF | TGTGCCACGCGGCGGGACAGTACCCAAGAGACCCAGTACTTC
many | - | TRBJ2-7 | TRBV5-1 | CASSQNPEIYEQYF | TGCGCCAGCAGCCAAAATCCAGAGATCTACGAGCAGTACTTC